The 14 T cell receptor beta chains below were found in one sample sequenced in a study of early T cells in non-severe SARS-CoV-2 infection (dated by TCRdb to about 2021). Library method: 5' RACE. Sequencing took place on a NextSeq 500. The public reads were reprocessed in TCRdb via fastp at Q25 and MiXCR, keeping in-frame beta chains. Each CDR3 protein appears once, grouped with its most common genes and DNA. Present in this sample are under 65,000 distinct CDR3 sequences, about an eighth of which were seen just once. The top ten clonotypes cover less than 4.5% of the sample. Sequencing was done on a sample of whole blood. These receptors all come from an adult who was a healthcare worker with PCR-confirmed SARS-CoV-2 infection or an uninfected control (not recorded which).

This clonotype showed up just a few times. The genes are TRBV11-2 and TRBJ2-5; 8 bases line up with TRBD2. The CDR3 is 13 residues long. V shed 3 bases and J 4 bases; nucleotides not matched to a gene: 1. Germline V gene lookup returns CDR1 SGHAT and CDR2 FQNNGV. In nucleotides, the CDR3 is TGTGCCAGCAGCTTTAGCGGGACAGAGACCCAGTACTTC. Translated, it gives CASSFSGTETQYF.

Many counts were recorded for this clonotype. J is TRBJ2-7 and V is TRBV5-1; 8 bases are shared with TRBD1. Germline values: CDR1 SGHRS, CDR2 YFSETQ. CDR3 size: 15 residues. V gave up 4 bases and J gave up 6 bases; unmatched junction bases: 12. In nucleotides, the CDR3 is TGCGCCAGCAGCCGCGAGGACAGGGAAGGGGGCGAGCAGTACTTC. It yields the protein CASSREDREGGEQYF.

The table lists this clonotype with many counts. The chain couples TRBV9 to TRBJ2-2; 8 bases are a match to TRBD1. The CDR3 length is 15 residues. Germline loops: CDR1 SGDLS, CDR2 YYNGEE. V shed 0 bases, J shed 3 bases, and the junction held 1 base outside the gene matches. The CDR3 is CASSVAGGHTGELFF. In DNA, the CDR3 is TGTGCCAGCAGCGTAGCAGGGGGCCACACCGGGGAGCTGTTTTTT.

This chain's CDR3 is CAIRVTGGVGTEAFF. The CDR3, as DNA: TGTGCCATCAGGGTCACAGGGGGCGTCGGGACTGAAGCTTTCTTT. The chain joins TRBV10-3 to TRBJ1-1; 9 nucleotides match TRBD1. There are 15 residues in the CDR3. J gave up 5 bases and V 6 bases, and 10 bases lay outside the gene matches. From germline, CDR1 is ENHRY and CDR2 SYGVKD.

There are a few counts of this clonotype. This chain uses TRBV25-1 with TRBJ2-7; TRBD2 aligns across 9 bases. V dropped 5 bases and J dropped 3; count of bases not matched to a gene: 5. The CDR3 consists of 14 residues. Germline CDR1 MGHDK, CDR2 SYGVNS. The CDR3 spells CASSLRTSDYEQYF. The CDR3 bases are TGTGCCAGCAGTTTACGGACTAGCGACTACGAGCAGTACTTC.

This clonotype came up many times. The CDR3 protein is CASKDGGNTGELFF. In nucleotides, the CDR3 is TGTGCCAGCAAGGATGGCGGCAACACCGGGGAGCTGTTTTTT. This chain connects TRBV2 to TRBJ2-2; D uncertain. V was cut by 7 bases and J by 2 bases, with 11 bases left in between. Germline V lookup: CDR1 SNHLY, CDR2 FYNNEI. The CDR3 length is 14 residues.

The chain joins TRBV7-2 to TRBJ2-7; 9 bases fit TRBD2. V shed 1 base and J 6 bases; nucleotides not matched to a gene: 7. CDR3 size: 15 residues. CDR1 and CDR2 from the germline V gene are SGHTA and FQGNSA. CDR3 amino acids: CASSLVAGGPSEQYF. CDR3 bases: TGTGCCAGCAGCTTAGTGGCGGGAGGGCCTTCCGAGCAGTACTTC.

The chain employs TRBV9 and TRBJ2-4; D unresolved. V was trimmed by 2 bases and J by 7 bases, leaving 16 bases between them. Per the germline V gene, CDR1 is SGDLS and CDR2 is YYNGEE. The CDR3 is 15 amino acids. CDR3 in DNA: TGTGCCAGCAGCGTCACCGGCCGCGCTCCCAACATTCAGTACTTC. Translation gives CASSVTGRAPNIQYF.

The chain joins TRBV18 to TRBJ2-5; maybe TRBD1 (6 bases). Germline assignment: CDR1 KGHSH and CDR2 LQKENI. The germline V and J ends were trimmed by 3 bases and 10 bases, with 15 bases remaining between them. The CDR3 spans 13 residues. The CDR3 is CASSPVGAQDQYF. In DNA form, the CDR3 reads TGTGCCAGCTCACCGGTGGGGGCCCAGGACCAGTACTTC.

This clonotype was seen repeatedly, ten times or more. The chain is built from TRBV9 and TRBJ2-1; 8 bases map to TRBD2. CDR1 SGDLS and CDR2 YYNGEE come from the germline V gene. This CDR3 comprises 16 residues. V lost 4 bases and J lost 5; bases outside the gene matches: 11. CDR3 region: CASSPRLSGSHNEQFF. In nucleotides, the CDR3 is TGTGCCAGCAGCCCCCGTTTGAGCGGGAGCCACAATGAGCAGTTCTTC.

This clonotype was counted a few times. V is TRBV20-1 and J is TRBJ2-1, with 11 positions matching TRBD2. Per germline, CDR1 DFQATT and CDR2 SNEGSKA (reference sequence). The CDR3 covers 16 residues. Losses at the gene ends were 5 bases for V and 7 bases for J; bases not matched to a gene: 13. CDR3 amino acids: CSAPEGASGRNNEQFF. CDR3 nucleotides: TGCAGTGCTCCGGAGGGAGCTAGCGGGAGGAATAATGAGCAGTTCTTC.

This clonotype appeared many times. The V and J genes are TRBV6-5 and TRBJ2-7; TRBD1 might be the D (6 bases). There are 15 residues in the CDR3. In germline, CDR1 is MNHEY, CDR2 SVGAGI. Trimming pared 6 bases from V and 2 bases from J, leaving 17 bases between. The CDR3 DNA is TGTGCCAGCAGCCTGGGCGTACAGGGAGCCTACGAGCAGTACTTC. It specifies CASSLGVQGAYEQYF.

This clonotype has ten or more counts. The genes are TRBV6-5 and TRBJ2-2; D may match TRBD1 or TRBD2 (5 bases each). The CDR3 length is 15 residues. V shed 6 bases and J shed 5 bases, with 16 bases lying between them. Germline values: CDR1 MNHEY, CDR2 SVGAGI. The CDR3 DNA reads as TGTGCCAGCAGGGTAACGGGACGAATGACCGGGGAGCTGTTTTTT. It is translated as CASRVTGRMTGELFF.

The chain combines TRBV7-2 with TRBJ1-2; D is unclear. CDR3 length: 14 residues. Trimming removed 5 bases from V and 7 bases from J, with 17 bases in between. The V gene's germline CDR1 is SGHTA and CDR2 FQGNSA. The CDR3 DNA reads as TGTGCCAGCAGCCTGGACTGGGTACCGCTTGGCTACACCTTC. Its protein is CASSLDWVPLGYTF. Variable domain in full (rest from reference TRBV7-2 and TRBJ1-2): GAGVSQSPSNKVTEKGKDVELRCDPISGHTALYWYRQSLGQGLEFLIYFQGNSAPDKSGLPSDRFSAERTGGSVSTLTIQRTQQEDSAVYLCASSLDWVPLGYTFGSGTRLTVV.